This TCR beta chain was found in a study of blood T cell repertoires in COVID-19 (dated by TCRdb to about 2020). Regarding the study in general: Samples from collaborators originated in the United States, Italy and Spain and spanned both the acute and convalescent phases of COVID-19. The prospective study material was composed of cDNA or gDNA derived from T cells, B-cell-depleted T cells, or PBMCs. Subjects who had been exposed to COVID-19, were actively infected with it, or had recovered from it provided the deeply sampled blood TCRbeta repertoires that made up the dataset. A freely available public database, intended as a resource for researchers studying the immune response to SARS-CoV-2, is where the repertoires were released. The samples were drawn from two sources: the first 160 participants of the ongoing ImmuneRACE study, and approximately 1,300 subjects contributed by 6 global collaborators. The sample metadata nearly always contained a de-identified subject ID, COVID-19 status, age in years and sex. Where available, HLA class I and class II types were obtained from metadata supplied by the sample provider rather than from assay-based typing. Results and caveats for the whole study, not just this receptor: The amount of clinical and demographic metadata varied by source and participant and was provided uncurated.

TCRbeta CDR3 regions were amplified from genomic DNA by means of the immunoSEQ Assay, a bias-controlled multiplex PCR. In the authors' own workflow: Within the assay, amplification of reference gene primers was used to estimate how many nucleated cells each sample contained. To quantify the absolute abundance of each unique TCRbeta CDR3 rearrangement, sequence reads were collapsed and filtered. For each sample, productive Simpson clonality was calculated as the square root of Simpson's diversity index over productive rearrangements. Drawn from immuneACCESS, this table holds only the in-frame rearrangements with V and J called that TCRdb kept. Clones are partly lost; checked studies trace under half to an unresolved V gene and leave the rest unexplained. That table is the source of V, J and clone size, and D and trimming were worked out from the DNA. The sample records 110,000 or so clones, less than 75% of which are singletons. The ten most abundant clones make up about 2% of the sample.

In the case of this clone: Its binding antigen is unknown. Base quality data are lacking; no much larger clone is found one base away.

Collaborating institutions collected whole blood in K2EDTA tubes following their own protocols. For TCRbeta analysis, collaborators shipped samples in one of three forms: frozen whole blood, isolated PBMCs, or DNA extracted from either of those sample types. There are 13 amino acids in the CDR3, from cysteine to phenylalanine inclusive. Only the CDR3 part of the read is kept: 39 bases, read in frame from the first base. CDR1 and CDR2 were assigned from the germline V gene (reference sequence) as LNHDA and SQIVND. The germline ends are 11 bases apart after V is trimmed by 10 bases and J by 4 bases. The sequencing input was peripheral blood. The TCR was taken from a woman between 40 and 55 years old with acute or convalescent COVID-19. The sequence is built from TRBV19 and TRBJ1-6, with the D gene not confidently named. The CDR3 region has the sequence CATGGQYNSPLHF. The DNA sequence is TGTGCCACCGGAGGGCAATATAATTCACCCCTCCACTTT.